Presented here are 5 T cell receptor beta chains from one specimen sequenced in a study of CD8+ T cells in alopecia areata. It was cDNA, reverse transcribed from extracted RNA, that served as the sequencing template. This table comes from immunoSEQ multiplex PCR, and its TCRdb copy is limited to in-frame clones, with some not included. The data contain about 150,000 clones, approximately 45% of them singletons. The sequencing sample was made of CD4+ T cells sorted from blood. The receptors derive from a human donor with alopecia areata.

In this sample, this clone turned up a few times. J is TRBJ2-3 and V is TRBV29-1; D may match TRBD1 or TRBD2 (5 bases each). Between the trimmed V and J ends, which lost 7 bases and 9 bases, there was a span of 20 bases. The germline gives CDR1 SQVTM, CDR2 ANQGSEA. This CDR3 has 13 amino acids. The CDR3 reads CSARRGFEDTQYF. In DNA form, the CDR3 reads TGCAGCGCCCGCCGGGGCTTTGAGGACACGCAGTATTTT.

The CDR3 sequence is CASSPTSGRPSYEQYF. CDR3 sequence (DNA): TGTGCCAGCAGCCCGACTAGCGGGAGGCCATCCTACGAGCAGTACTTC. The genes are TRBV11-2 and TRBJ2-7; 13 bases fit TRBD2. The V gene's germline CDR1 is SGHAT and CDR2 FQNNGV. The CDR3 is 16 residues long. V lost 5 bases and J lost 1; bases outside the gene matches: 5.

This clone was seen a handful of times. The CDR3 protein is CASSHSDREQYF. CDR3 bases: TGTGCCAGCAGCCACTCCGACCGGGAGCAGTACTTC. V and J are TRBV4-2 and TRBJ2-7; no reliable D call. Germline CDR1 is LGHNA and CDR2 is YNFKEQ. Trimming took off 3 bases at V and 7 bases at J, with 10 bases between the two ends. CDR3 length: 12 amino acids.

V usage is TRBV28 and J usage is TRBJ1-2, with a weak D call TRBD1 (6 bases). The V end lost 5 bases, the J end lost 3 bases, and 16 bases lay between the germline ends. This CDR3 comprises 15 residues. Germline-derived CDR1 and CDR2 are MDHEN and SYDVKM. The CDR3 nucleotides are TGTGCCAGCAGTACATCAGGTGGGGGCGACTATGGCTACACCTTC. Its translation: CASSTSGGGDYGYTF.

The gene calls are TRBV29-1 and TRBJ2-3; tentatively, D is TRBD1 (6 bases). There are 14 residues in the CDR3. V was cut by 5 bases and J by 2 bases, with 14 bases left in between. Germline V gene sequence: CDR1 SQVTM, CDR2 ANQGSEA. The CDR3 sequence is CSVTTGPNTDTQYF. CDR3 in DNA: TGCAGCGTTACTACAGGGCCGAACACAGATACGCAGTATTTT.